Listed below are T cell receptor beta chains from one sample, sequenced in a study of CD8+CD57+ T cells in acquired aplastic anemia. MiXCR, applied by TCRdb to the reads, yields one record per CDR3 protein. The data contain 200,000 to 300,000 distinct CDR3 sequences, around 43% of them singletons. The sequenced sample was sorted CD4+, CD8+, or CD8+CD57+ T cells (not recorded which) from PBMCs. Receptor source: a human donor with aplastic anemia. CDR3s include the opening cysteine and the closing phenylalanine or tryptophan. A D gene is named only where the DNA matches it firmly. Part of the rows lack a size; the others show once, few, many or a class for expanded clones.

V: TRBV29-1
D: .
J: TRBJ2-7
size: once
CDR3: CSVASTSASYEQYF
DNA: TGCAGCGTTGCTTCAACCAGCGCTTCCTACGAGCAGTACTTC

V: TRBV12-3/TRBV12-4
D: .
J: TRBJ2-3
size: many
CDR3: CASRLLATCAQYF
DNA: TGTGCCAGCAGGCTTCTAGCGACCTGCGCGCAGTATTTT

V: TRBV30
D: TRBD2
J: TRBJ2-2
size: .
CDR3: CACSGGAGGELFF
DNA: TGTGCCTGTAGCGGGGGGGCCGGCGGGGAGCTGTTTTTT

V: TRBV19
D: .
J: TRBJ1-2
size: .
CDR3: CASSIGSEGYTF
DNA: TGTGCCAGTAGTATTGGCTCAGAGGGCTACACCTTC

V: TRBV15
D: .
J: TRBJ1-1
size: many
CDR3: CATTKQQYGVTEAFF
DNA: TGTGCCACCACCAAGCAACAGTACGGGGTCACTGAAGCTTTCTTT

V: TRBV5-1
D: .
J: TRBJ2-1
size: many
CDR3: CASSLGQSSYNEQFF
DNA: TGCGCCAGCAGCTTGGGACAGAGCTCCTACAATGAGCAGTTCTTC

V: TRBV19
D: .
J: TRBJ1-3
size: .
CDR3: CASSMQGPGNTIYF
DNA: TGTGCCAGTAGTATGCAGGGACCTGGAAACACCATATATTTT

V: TRBV6-5
D: TRBD2
J: TRBJ2-2
size: few
CDR3: CASSYSLAGYTGELFF
DNA: TGTGCCAGCAGTTATTCTCTAGCGGGGTACACCGGGGAGCTGTTTTTT

V: TRBV7-9
D: .
J: TRBJ1-1
size: .
CDR3: CASSLMGEAFF
DNA: TGTGCCAGCAGCTTGATGGGGGAAGCTTTCTTT

V: TRBV2
D: .
J: TRBJ1-6
size: .
CDR3: CASSASVSNQPLHF
DNA: TGTGCCAGCAGTGCGTCAGTGAGCAATCAGCCCCTCCACTTT

V: TRBV24-1
D: TRBD1
J: TRBJ2-7
size: .
CDR3: CATSPGQGGEQYF
DNA: TGTGCCACCAGCCCGGGACAGGGGGGCGAGCAGTACTTC

V: TRBV10-1
D: .
J: TRBJ2-7
size: .
CDR3: CARSGGPSYEQYF
DNA: TGCGCCAGGAGTGGCGGGCCGAGCTACGAGCAGTACTTC

V: TRBV10-3
D: TRBD1
J: TRBJ1-2
size: .
CDR3: CAISEQGLDNYGYTF
DNA: TGTGCCATCAGTGAACAGGGGTTAGATAACTATGGCTACACCTTC

V: TRBV20-1
D: TRBD2
J: TRBJ2-3
size: many
CDR3: CSARVSYGRGLTDTQYF
DNA: TGCAGTGCTAGGGTGTCATACGGGAGGGGTCTCACAGATACGCAGTATTTT

V: TRBV24-1
D: .
J: TRBJ2-5
size: .
CDR3: CATSDLVGKNQETQYF
DNA: TGTGCCACCAGTGATTTGGTAGGGAAGAACCAAGAGACCCAGTACTTC

V: TRBV7-2
D: TRBD1
J: TRBJ1-5
size: .
CDR3: CASSPYWTGNSNQPQHF
DNA: TGTGCCAGCAGCCCTTACTGGACAGGGAATAGCAATCAGCCCCAGCATTTT

V: TRBV6-5
D: TRBD2
J: TRBJ2-1
size: .
CDR3: CASSRLANEQFF
DNA: TGTGCCAGCAGTCGACTAGCAAATGAGCAGTTCTTC

V: TRBV19
D: TRBD2
J: TRBJ2-1
size: many
CDR3: CASSVTRTSANEQFF
DNA: TGTGCCAGTAGCGTTACGAGGACTAGCGCGAATGAGCAGTTCTTC

V: TRBV7-9
D: .
J: TRBJ1-3
size: .
CDR3: CASRNPGNTIYF
DNA: TGTGCCAGCAGGAATCCGGGAAACACCATATATTTT

V: TRBV4-1
D: TRBD1
J: TRBJ2-7
size: many
CDR3: CASSLRHGQGRYEQYF
DNA: TGCGCCAGCAGCTTACGTCACGGACAGGGTCGCTACGAGCAGTACTTC

V: TRBV19
D: .
J: TRBJ1-2
size: .
CDR3: CASSIDVNLDRFNYGYTF
DNA: TGTGCCAGTAGTATAGACGTTAACCTGGACAGATTTAACTATGGCTACACCTTC

V: TRBV2
D: .
J: TRBJ2-7
size: many
CDR3: CASSVRVLYEQYF
DNA: TGTGCCAGCAGCGTCCGGGTCCTCTACGAGCAGTACTTC

V: TRBV4-1
D: .
J: TRBJ1-4
size: few
CDR3: CASSKQGLTNEKLFF
DNA: TGCGCCAGCAGCAAACAGGGTCTAACTAATGAAAAACTGTTTTTT

V: TRBV25-1
D: .
J: TRBJ1-1
size: .
CDR3: CASSVLRAGAEAFF
DNA: TGTGCCAGCAGTGTGTTGCGCGCGGGGGCTGAAGCTTTCTTT

V: TRBV15
D: .
J: TRBJ2-7
size: many
CDR3: CATSRDTWQGSGEQYF
DNA: TGTGCCACCAGCAGAGATACCTGGCAGGGGTCGGGGGAGCAGTACTTC

V: TRBV7-9
D: .
J: TRBJ1-4
size: many
CDR3: CASRKGGWNEKLFF
DNA: TGTGCCAGCAGAAAAGGGGGTTGGAATGAAAAACTGTTTTTT

V: TRBV29-1
D: .
J: TRBJ1-5
size: .
CDR3: CSAADDGNQPQHF
DNA: TGCAGCGCCGCCGATGATGGCAATCAGCCCCAGCATTTT

V: TRBV14
D: TRBD2
J: TRBJ2-7
size: many
CDR3: CASSHIGLDGFYEQYF
DNA: TGTGCCAGCAGCCACATCGGACTAGACGGCTTCTACGAGCAGTACTTC

V: TRBV7-9
D: .
J: TRBJ1-5
size: many
CDR3: CASSLLGRPQHF
DNA: TGTGCCAGCAGCTTATTGGGGCGGCCCCAGCATTTT

V: TRBV11-2
D: .
J: TRBJ1-2
size: many
CDR3: CASSSTAGGYTF
DNA: TGTGCCAGCAGCTCCACCGCGGGAGGCTACACCTTC

V: TRBV7-9
D: TRBD1
J: TRBJ2-5
size: .
CDR3: CASSLRYDRVTETQYF
DNA: TGTGCCAGCAGCCTAAGGTATGACAGGGTCACTGAGACCCAGTACTTC

V: TRBV10-2
D: .
J: TRBJ2-5
size: many
CDR3: CASSPTEQETQYF
DNA: TGCGCCAGCAGTCCGACAGAACAAGAGACCCAGTACTTC

V: TRBV13
D: .
J: TRBJ2-3
size: many
CDR3: CASSSPGGEDTQYF
DNA: TGTGCCAGCAGCTCCCCGGGGGGCGAGGATACGCAGTATTTT

V: TRBV7-6
D: .
J: TRBJ1-1
size: many
CDR3: CASSLSGKFEAFF
DNA: TGTGCCAGCAGCTTATCAGGGAAGTTTGAAGCTTTCTTT

V: TRBV6-6
D: .
J: TRBJ2-7
size: .
CDR3: CASSRGGERYF
DNA: TGTGCCAGCAGCCGCGGGGGCGAGCGGTACTTC

V: TRBV12-3/TRBV12-4
D: .
J: TRBJ1-2
size: many
CDR3: CASRPWSGYTF
DNA: TGTGCCAGCAGACCCTGGAGTGGCTACACCTTC

V: TRBV15
D: .
J: TRBJ2-7
size: .
CDR3: CATSRDPGYEQYF
DNA: TGTGCCACCAGCAGAGATCCGGGCTACGAGCAGTACTTC

V: TRBV10-1
D: .
J: TRBJ1-2
size: .
CDR3: CASRSGAIYGYTF
DNA: TGCGCCAGCAGATCGGGTGCGATCTATGGCTACACCTTC

V: TRBV3-1
D: .
J: TRBJ2-7
size: .
CDR3: CASSYSTTYSYEQYF
DNA: TGTGCCAGCAGTTACTCGACCACATACTCCTACGAGCAGTACTTC

V: TRBV7-9
D: TRBD2
J: TRBJ2-7
size: many
CDR3: CASSLQTSGRGDDEQYF
DNA: TGTGCCAGCAGCTTACAGACTAGCGGGAGAGGTGACGACGAGCAGTACTTC

V: TRBV6-5
D: .
J: TRBJ2-1
size: many
CDR3: CASSYEGVGEQFF
DNA: TGTGCCAGCAGTTATGAGGGTGTCGGGGAGCAGTTCTTC

V: TRBV20-1
D: .
J: TRBJ1-2
size: once
CDR3: CSARTDYGYTF
DNA: TGCAGTGCTCGGACAGACTATGGCTACACCTTC

V: TRBV27
D: .
J: TRBJ1-6
size: .
CDR3: CASSLFGGPNSPLHF
DNA: TGTGCCAGCAGTTTATTCGGGGGTCCAAATTCACCCCTCCACTTT

V: TRBV5-4
D: .
J: TRBJ2-7
size: many
CDR3: CASSSRDQNYEQYF
DNA: TGTGCCAGCAGCTCCCGGGACCAGAATTACGAGCAGTACTTC

V: TRBV7-2
D: .
J: TRBJ1-2
size: .
CDR3: CASSLGKNYGYTF
DNA: TGTGCCAGCAGCTTGGGAAAGAACTATGGCTACACCTTC

V: TRBV5-5
D: .
J: TRBJ1-3
size: many
CDR3: CASLTGNTIYF
DNA: TGTGCCAGCCTAACCGGAAACACCATATATTTT

V: TRBV7-7
D: .
J: TRBJ2-5
size: .
CDR3: CASSPRPGKETQYF
DNA: TGTGCCAGCAGCCCCCGTCCAGGGAAAGAGACCCAGTACTTC

V: TRBV15
D: TRBD1
J: TRBJ2-1
size: .
CDR3: CATSGDRQGAEQFF
DNA: TGTGCCACCAGCGGGGACCGACAGGGGGCTGAGCAGTTCTTC

V: TRBV29-1
D: .
J: TRBJ1-1
size: .
CDR3: CSVDLRDTEAFF
DNA: TGCAGCGTTGACTTGCGGGACACTGAAGCTTTCTTT

V: TRBV14
D: .
J: TRBJ2-7
size: many
CDR3: CASSLGQGAYEQYF
DNA: TGTGCCAGTAGTTTGGGGCAGGGAGCGTACGAGCAGTACTTC

V: TRBV7-3
D: TRBD2
J: TRBJ2-3
size: few
CDR3: CASSNLADTDTQYF
DNA: TGTGCCAGCAGTAACCTAGCGGACACAGATACGCAGTATTTT

V: TRBV4-3
D: .
J: TRBJ1-1
size: many
CDR3: CASSQDISVRVTEAFF
DNA: TGCGCCAGCAGCCAAGATATTTCAGTCAGGGTTACTGAAGCTTTCTTT

V: TRBV12-3/TRBV12-4
D: TRBD1
J: TRBJ2-7
size: .
CDR3: CASRGPVERMGTGGPEQYF
DNA: TGTGCCAGCAGGGGACCCGTGGAGCGAATGGGGACAGGGGGGCCCGAGCAGTACTTC

V: TRBV2
D: .
J: TRBJ2-1
size: .
CDR3: CASSHYASSYNEQFF
DNA: TGTGCCAGCAGTCACTATGCTAGCTCCTACAATGAGCAGTTCTTC

V: TRBV10-2
D: .
J: TRBJ1-1
size: many
CDR3: CASSGLSGSTEAFF
DNA: TGCGCCAGCAGTGGCCTCTCAGGATCCACTGAAGCTTTCTTT

V: TRBV19
D: .
J: TRBJ1-2
size: .
CDR3: CASSTSVGRRYGYAF
DNA: TGTGCCAGTAGTACATCGGTAGGTCGCCGATATGGCTACGCCTTC

V: TRBV20-1
D: .
J: TRBJ2-7
size: many
CDR3: CSARIRGGSYEQYF
DNA: TGCAGTGCTAGAATCCGGGGTGGCTCCTACGAGCAGTACTTC

V: TRBV7-9
D: .
J: TRBJ2-7
size: many
CDR3: CASSLVAYEQYF
DNA: TGTGCCAGCAGCTTAGTGGCGTACGAGCAGTACTTC

V: TRBV24-1
D: .
J: TRBJ2-7
size: few
CDR3: CATSDFGFPEQYF
DNA: TGTGCCACCAGTGATTTCGGGTTTCCCGAGCAGTACTTC

V: TRBV20-1
D: TRBD2
J: TRBJ2-7
size: .
CDR3: CSARDIGTSGRERYEQYF
DNA: TGCAGTGCTAGAGATATCGGGACTAGCGGGAGGGAGAGGTACGAGCAGTACTTC